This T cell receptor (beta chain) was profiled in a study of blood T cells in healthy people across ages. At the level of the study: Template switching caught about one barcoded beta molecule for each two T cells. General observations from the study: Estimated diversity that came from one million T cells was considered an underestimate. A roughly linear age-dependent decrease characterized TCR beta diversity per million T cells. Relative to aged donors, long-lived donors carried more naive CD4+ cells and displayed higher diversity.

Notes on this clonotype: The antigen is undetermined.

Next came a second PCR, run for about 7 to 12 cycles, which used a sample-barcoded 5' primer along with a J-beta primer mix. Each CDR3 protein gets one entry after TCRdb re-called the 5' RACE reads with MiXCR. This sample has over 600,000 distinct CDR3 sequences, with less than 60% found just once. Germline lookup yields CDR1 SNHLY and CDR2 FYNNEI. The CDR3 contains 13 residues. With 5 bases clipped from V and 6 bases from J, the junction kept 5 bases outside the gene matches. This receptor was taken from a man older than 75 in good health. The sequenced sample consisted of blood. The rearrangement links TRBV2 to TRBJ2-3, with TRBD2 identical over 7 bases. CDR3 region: CASSREGGDTQYF. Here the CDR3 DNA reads TGTGCCAGCAGTAGGGAGGGAGGTGATACGCAGTATTTT.